A selection of T cell receptor beta chains follows, all from one sample in a study of OX40 agonist ivuxolimab in advanced cancers. Measured with immunoSEQ multiplex PCR; TCRdb has only the in-frame clones, and not every one. The table has some 83,000 clones, 75% to 95% seen once; the top ten hold roughly 8.7%. The sequencing used CD4+ or CD8+ T cells sorted from blood, collected in a trial of the OX40 agonist ivuxolimab. All receptors derive from an adult with an advanced solid tumor such as melanoma, head and neck, liver or kidney cancer. Each CDR3 is given with its conserved first and last residue. The D gene is left open where the match is weak. Rows give clone size only sometimes, using once, few, many, or a class for an expanded clone.

clone_size | d_call | j_call | v_call | cdr3_aa | cdr3_nt
. | TRBD1 | TRBJ2-7 | TRBV30 | CAWSGVRDRSLYEQYF | TGTGCCTGGAGTGGAGTCCGGGACAGGAGTCTCTACGAGCAGTACTTC
. | . | TRBJ1-2 | TRBV28 | CASSPGYYGYTF | TGTGCCAGCAGTCCGGGATACTATGGCTACACCTTC
. | . | TRBJ1-1 | TRBV15 | CATAAGETTEGFF | TGTGCCACGGCGGCAGGGGAGACCACTGAAGGTTTCTTT
. | . | TRBJ1-5 | TRBV5-6 | CASSLSGRQPQHF | TGTGCCAGCAGCTTGAGTGGGCGGCAGCCCCAGCATTTT
. | . | TRBJ2-3 | TRBV9 | CASSVVSTDTQYF | TGTGCCAGCAGCGTAGTATCCACAGATACGCAGTATTTT
. | . | TRBJ2-2 | TRBV14 | CASSAYRSTGELFF | TGTGCCAGCAGCGCCTACAGGAGCACCGGGGAGCTGTTTTTT
. | . | TRBJ2-2 | TRBV29-1 | CSVEEFGEGTGELFF | TGCAGCGTTGAAGAATTCGGAGAGGGCACCGGGGAGCTGTTTTTT
. | . | TRBJ2-3 | TRBV5-4 | CASSLAAYTDTQYF | TGTGCCAGCAGCTTAGCGGCCTACACAGATACGCAGTATTTT
. | TRBD2 | TRBJ2-1 | TRBV6-5 | CASSYQLAADNEQFF | TGTGCCAGCAGTTATCAACTAGCGGCCGACAATGAGCAGTTCTTC
. | . | TRBJ2-3 | TRBV5-4 | CASSLATGPVTDTQYF | TGTGCCAGCAGCTTGGCCACAGGGCCTGTTACAGATACGCAGTATTTT
. | TRBD1 | TRBJ2-1 | TRBV28 | CASSQTTTGDLHNEQFF | TGTGCCAGCAGTCAAACTACGACAGGGGACTTACACAATGAGCAGTTCTTC
. | . | TRBJ2-1 | TRBV19 | CASSMLDSEYNEQFF | TGTGCCAGTAGTATGCTTGACAGCGAATACAATGAGCAGTTCTTC
. | . | TRBJ1-6 | TRBV28 | CASSLPNNSPLHF | TGTGCCAGCAGCCTCCCAAATAATTCACCCCTCCACTTT
. | . | TRBJ1-6 | TRBV28 | CASRTGGEIGHF | TGTGCCAGCAGGACCGGAGGGGAAATAGGTCACTTT
. | . | TRBJ1-4 | TRBV6-5 | CASSYSGDGNEKLFF | TGTGCCAGCAGTTACAGTGGGGACGGCAATGAAAAACTGTTTTTT
. | TRBD1 | TRBJ1-2 | TRBV28 | CASSKQGAAEDGYTF | TGTGCCAGCAGTAAACAGGGGGCCGCGGAGGATGGCTACACCTTC
once | . | TRBJ2-4 | TRBV6-1 | CASRTANIQYF | TGTGCCAGCAGGACTGCGAACATTCAGTACTTC
. | . | TRBJ1-2 | TRBV5-6 | CASSSLLLMGYTF | TGTGCCAGCAGCTCCCTCCTCTTAATGGGCTACACCTTC
. | . | TRBJ2-7 | TRBV6-5 | CASASRPLYEQYF | TGTGCCAGCGCCAGCAGACCGCTTTACGAGCAGTACTTC
. | TRBD2 | TRBJ2-7 | TRBV28 | CASSHPGGPSEQYF | TGTGCCAGCAGCCATCCGGGGGGGCCAAGCGAGCAGTACTTC
. | . | TRBJ1-5 | TRBV6-1 | CASSESGHSNQPQHF | TGTGCCAGCAGTGAGTCCGGACATAGCAATCAGCCCCAGCATTTT
. | TRBD1 | TRBJ1-3 | TRBV9 | CASSSSVAGGFGNTIYF | TGTGCCAGCAGCTCATCGGTGGCAGGGGGCTTTGGAAACACCATATATTTT
. | . | TRBJ2-4 | TRBV14 | CASSLGGKNIQYF | TGTGCCAGCAGCCTCGGGGGCAAAAACATTCAGTACTTC
. | . | TRBJ1-2 | TRBV28 | CASSFRGSPNGYTF | TGTGCCAGCAGTTTTCGGGGCAGTCCCAATGGCTACACCTTC
. | . | TRBJ1-5 | TRBV13 | CASSFEGGPQHF | TGTGCCAGCAGCTTTGAGGGTGGACCCCAGCATTTT
. | . | TRBJ2-3 | TRBV19 | CASSIDLEDTQYF | TGTGCCAGTAGTATAGATCTCGAAGATACGCAGTATTTT